The clone carrying this T cell receptor beta chain was seen many times. The antigen remains unidentified. The CDR3 totals 14 residues. V dropped 2 bases and J dropped 1 base, with 9 bases sitting between them. Germline V CDR1 and CDR2: SGHRS, YFSETQ. The data are from a study of early T cells in non-severe SARS-CoV-2 infection. Study context: Unsorted whole-blood RNA was sequenced in bulk, leaving chains unpaired. The study, taken as a whole, reports: Sequences matched to VDJdb favored anti-spike CD8 responses, while private and CD4 specificities were missed.

Molecules of cDNA were individually given unique molecular identifiers that were attached to them. From the 5' RACE reads, TCRdb called clonotypes with MiXCR, one entry per CDR3 protein. The repertoire consists of about 67,000 distinct CDR3 sequences, with roughly 12% occurring once and the leading ten covering 3.8%. This chain links TRBV5-1 with TRBJ1-1; D is possibly TRBD1 (5 bases). Sequences were obtained from whole blood. The clonotype was recovered from an adult who was a healthcare worker with PCR-confirmed SARS-CoV-2 infection or an uninfected control (not recorded which). The CDR3 region has the DNA TGCGCCAGCAGCTTTGGCCAGGGGAACACTGAAGCTTTCTTT. It translates to CASSFGQGNTEAFF. Based on the CDR3 plus reference TRBV5-1 and TRBJ1-1, the full variable domain is KAGVTQTPRYLIKTRGQQVTLSCSPISGHRSVSWYQQTPGQGLQFLFEYFSETQRNKGNFPGRFSGRQFSNSRSEMNVSTLELGDSALYLCASSFGQGNTEAFFGQGTRLTVV.